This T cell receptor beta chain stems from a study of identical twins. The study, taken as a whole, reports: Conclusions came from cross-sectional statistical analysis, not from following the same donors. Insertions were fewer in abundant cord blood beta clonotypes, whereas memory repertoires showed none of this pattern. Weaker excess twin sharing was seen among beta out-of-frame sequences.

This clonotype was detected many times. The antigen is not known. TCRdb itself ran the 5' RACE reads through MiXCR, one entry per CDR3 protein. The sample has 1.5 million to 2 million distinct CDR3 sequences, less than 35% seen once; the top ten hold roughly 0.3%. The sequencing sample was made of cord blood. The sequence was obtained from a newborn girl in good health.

The CDR3 DNA sequence: TGTGCCAGCAGCCAAGCGTACAATGAGCAGTTCTTC. This translates into CASSQAYNEQFF. The chain is built from TRBV14 and TRBJ2-1, with D unclear. The V end was cut by 1 base, the J end by 4 bases, with 2 bases between. The length of the CDR3 is 12 residues. CDR1 is SGHDN and CDR2 is FVKESK in the germline V gene.